The T cell receptor beta chain described here comes from a study of beta chain features in type 1 diabetes listed by TCRdb under 2018. Background for the entire study: No differences in mean age, gender distribution, total cell number or subset yield were found between patients and healthy donors. Across all samples, some 100,000,000 sorted cells were examined, and cell number per subset correlated strongly with RNA yield. In the study, TCRB repertoires of sorted circulating CD4+ T cell subsets from recently diagnosed type 1 diabetes patients were compared with those of matched healthy donors. Whereas all 30 or so donors provided naive and central memory subsets, regulatory and stem cell-like memory subsets were isolated from just 8 patients and about eight healthy donors. General findings and caveats noted by the study authors: Naive, central memory and regulatory TCRB repertoires appeared to be more alike among patients than among healthy donors. A moderate but significant shortening of TCRB CDR3 length was observed in type 1 diabetes patients in all four CD4+ subsets. At VDJ recombination sites, type 1 diabetes patients had fewer insertions and more deleted nucleotides, which implies abnormalities in thymic rearrangement. Because cDNA was sequenced instead of genomic DNA, highly expressing activated cells could be over-represented, though the groups showed no difference in activation or CD3 levels. HLA sub-analyses involved small numbers of individuals, so any influence of HLA type on TCRB rearrangement remained unresolved. Shorter templates might be favored by PCR, yet because patient and control samples were amplified and corrected together, any such skew would affect both groups equally.

The CDR3, from cysteine to phenylalanine, totals 14 residues. The read is trimmed to its CDR3 DNA, 42 bases read in frame from base 1. V ends up 4 bases short and J 2 bases short, with an unmatched junction base count of 4. Via the germline V gene, CDR1 is SQVTM and CDR2 ANQGSEA. A single peripheral blood draw of 90 to 150 mL on average was collected from each donor into heparinised tubes. A BD FACSAria II and a panel including CD45RO, CCR7, CD25, CD127, CD95 and CD27 were used to sort naive, central memory, regulatory and stem cell-like memory CD4+ T cells. All sorted populations exceeded 98% purity. Right away, PBMCs were isolated by Lymphoprep density gradient centrifugation and were stained directly, with no culture step. So that batch effects would be minimized, each experiment stained and sorted samples in pairs, pairing one healthy donor with one patient. The entire isolated RNA was reverse transcribed using the High Capacity cDNA Reverse Transcription Kit, and thus expressed TCRB transcripts were sequenced. Deep immunoSEQ sequencing was applied to naive, central memory and regulatory T cell samples, giving an average of roughly 3.5 million total reads per sample. After sorted cells were lysed in RLT buffer, RNA was extracted with DNase-treated RNeasy Micro or Mini kits, with the choice depending on cell number. To prevent cross-contamination, every cell subset was processed on its own, while patient and healthy donor samples were processed together. Using the immunoSEQ multiplex PCR, TCRB sequences were amplified from cDNA into 87-bp fragments spanning the CDR3 region. Sequencing of the amplicons was performed on the Illumina HiSeq platform. In the source study's methods: PCR bias was corrected computationally using synthetic template baselines, and reads within Hamming distance 2 were collapsed, with unmergeable singletons discarded. By aligning reads against IMGT, V, D and J genes, CDR3 length, and insertions or deletions at six rearrangement sites were assigned. Within each subset, clonotype counts were normalized to sorted cell number, and only after that were true diversity and Gini coefficients computed with the tcR R package. The overlap coefficient, calculated on TCRB nucleotide sequences, was used to measure repertoire sharing. Out-of-frame TCRB sequences from naive cells were analyzed to stand in for the pre-selection repertoire. The immuneACCESS repertoire file appears here via TCRdb, limited to in-frame rearrangements. These files lack a portion of the clones; in checked studies, under half of the deficit traces to unresolved V genes, and the cause of the others is not known. Clone size and V and J calls were adopted from that table, with D and trimming inferred from the DNA. For this sample there are 600,000 to 700,000 clones; over 10% appear just once. The ten largest make up about 0.11% of the sample.

This clone was seen only a few times. The antigen this receptor binds is unknown. No much larger clonotype is one base removed from it; base qualities were not supplied. Material: naive CD4+ T cells from blood. The sample's cell subset or site, from its label and the paper: true naive CD4+ T cells. The TCR comes from a young man with type 1 diabetes. Rearrangement joined TRBV29-1 to TRBJ2-1, and 8 junctional nucleotides match TRBD2. CDR3 region: CSVAGGNAYNEQFF. The bases are TGCAGCGTTGCGGGGGGGAACGCCTACAATGAGCAGTTCTTC.